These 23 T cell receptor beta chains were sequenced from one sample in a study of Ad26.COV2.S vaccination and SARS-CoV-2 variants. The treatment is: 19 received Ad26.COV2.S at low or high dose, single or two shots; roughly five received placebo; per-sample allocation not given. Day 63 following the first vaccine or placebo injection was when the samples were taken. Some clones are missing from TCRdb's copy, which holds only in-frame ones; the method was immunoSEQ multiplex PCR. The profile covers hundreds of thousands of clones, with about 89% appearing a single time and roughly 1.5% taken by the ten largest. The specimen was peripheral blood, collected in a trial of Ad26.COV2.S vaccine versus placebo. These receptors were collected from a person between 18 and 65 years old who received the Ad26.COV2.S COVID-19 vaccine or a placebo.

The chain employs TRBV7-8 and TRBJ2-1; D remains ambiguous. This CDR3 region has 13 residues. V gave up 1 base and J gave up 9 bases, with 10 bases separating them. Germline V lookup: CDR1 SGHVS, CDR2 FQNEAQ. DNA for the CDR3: TGTGCCAGCAGCTTAGTACGGGCATTTGAGCAGTTCTTC. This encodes CASSLVRAFEQFF.

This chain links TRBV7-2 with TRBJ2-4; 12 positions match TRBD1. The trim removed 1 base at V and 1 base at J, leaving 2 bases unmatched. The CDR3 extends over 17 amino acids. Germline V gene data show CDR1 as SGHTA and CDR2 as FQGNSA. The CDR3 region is CASSLVGQGAAKNIQYF. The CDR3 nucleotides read TGTGCCAGCAGCTTAGTGGGACAGGGGGCGGCCAAAAACATTCAGTACTTC.

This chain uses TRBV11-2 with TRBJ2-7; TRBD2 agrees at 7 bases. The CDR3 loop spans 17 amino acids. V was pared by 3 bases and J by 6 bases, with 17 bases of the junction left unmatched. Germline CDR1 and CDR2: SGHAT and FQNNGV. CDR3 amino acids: CASSFTWFGGSSSEQYF. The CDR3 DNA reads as TGTGCCAGCAGCTTTACGTGGTTTGGCGGGAGCTCTTCCGAGCAGTACTTC.

CDR3 region: CAISGGLYEQYF. Here the CDR3 DNA reads TGTGCCATTAGCGGGGGTCTCTACGAGCAGTACTTC. The chain employs TRBV6-6 and TRBJ2-7; TRBD2 aligns across 9 bases. The CDR3 contains 12 residues. CDR1 is MNHNY, CDR2 SVGAGI, per germline (reference sequence). Trimming removed 10 bases from V and 3 bases from J; junction bases left unmatched: 4.

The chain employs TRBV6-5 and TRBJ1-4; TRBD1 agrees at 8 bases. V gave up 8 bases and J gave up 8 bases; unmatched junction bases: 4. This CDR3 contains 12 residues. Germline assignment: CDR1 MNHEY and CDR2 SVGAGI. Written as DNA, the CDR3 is TGTGCCAGCGGACAGGGCCCGGAAAAACTGTTTTTT. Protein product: CASGQGPEKLFF.

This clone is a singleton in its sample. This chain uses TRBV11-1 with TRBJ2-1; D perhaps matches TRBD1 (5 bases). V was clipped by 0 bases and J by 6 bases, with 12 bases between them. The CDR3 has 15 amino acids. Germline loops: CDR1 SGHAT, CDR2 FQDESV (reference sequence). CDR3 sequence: CASSLAGVRRNEQFF. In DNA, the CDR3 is TGTGCCAGCAGCTTAGCAGGGGTGCGGCGCAATGAGCAGTTCTTC. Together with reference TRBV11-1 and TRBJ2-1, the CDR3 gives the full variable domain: EAEVAQSPRYKITEKSQAVAFWCDPISGHATLYWYRQILGQGPELLVQFQDESVVDDSQLPKDRFSAERLKGVDSTLKIQPAELGDSAMYLCASSLAGVRRNEQFFGPGTRLTVL.

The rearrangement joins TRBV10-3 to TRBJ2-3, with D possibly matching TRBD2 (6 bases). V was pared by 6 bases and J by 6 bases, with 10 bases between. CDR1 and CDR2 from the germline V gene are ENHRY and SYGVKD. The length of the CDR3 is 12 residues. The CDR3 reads CAISQAGDTQYF. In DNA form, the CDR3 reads TGTGCCATCAGCCAGGCGGGGGATACGCAGTATTTT.

CDR3: CASSRRDRYGYTF. DNA for the CDR3: TGTGCCAGTAGTCGGCGGGATAGGTATGGCTACACCTTC. V and J are TRBV19 and TRBJ1-2; D gene unclear. Trimming removed 5 bases from V and 5 bases from J, with 12 bases in between. The length of the CDR3 is 13 residues. Germline values: CDR1 LNHDA, CDR2 SQIVND (reference sequence).

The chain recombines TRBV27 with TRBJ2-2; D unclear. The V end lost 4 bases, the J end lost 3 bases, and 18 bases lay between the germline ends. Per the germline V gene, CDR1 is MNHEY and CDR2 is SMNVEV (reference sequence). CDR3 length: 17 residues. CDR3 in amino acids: CASSWTPRALDTGELFF. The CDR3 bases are TGTGCCAGCAGTTGGACGCCTAGGGCTCTGGACACCGGGGAGCTGTTTTTT.

The CDR3: CASSQDRISGNTIYF. DNA of the CDR3: TGCGCCAGCAGCCAAGACCGGATCTCTGGAAACACCATATATTTT. V and J are TRBV4-3 and TRBJ1-3, with D uncertain. CDR3 length: 15 amino acids. V dropped 0 bases and J dropped 0 bases, with 6 bases sitting between them. Germline CDR1 and CDR2: LGHNA and YSLEER.

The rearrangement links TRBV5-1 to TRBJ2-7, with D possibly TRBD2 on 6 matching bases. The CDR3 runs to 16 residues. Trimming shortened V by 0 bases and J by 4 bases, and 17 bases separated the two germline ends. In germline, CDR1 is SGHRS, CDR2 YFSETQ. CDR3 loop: CASSLDARGSGYEQYF. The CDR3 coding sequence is TGCGCCAGCAGCTTGGACGCTCGGGGTAGCGGTTACGAGCAGTACTTC.

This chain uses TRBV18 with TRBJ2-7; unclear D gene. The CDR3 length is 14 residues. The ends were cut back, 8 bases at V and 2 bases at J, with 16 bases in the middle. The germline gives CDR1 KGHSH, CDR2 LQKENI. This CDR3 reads CASASRPRTYEQYF. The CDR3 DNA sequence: TGTGCCAGCGCCTCGAGACCGAGAACCTACGAGCAGTACTTC.

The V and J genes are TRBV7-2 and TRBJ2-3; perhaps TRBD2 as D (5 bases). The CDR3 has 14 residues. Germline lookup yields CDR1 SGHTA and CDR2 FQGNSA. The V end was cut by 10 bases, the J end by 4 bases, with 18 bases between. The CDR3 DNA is TGTGCCATCAAGTGGCGGGTCGGCGCAGATACGCAGTATTTT. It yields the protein CAIKWRVGADTQYF.

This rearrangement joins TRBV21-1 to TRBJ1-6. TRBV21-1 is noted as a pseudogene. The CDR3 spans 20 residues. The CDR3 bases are TGTGCCAGCAGCAAAAAAAGGAGGACCGAACCCATCTTTTATAATTCACCCCTCCACTTT. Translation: CASSKKRRTEPIFYNSPLHF.

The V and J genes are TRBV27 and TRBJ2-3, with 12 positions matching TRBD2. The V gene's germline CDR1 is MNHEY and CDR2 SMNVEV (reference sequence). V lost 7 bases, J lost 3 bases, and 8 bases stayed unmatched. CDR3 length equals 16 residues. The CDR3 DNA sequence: TGTGCCAGCACCTCTCTAGCGGGAGGGAGGACAGATACGCAGTATTTT. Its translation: CASTSLAGGRTDTQYF.

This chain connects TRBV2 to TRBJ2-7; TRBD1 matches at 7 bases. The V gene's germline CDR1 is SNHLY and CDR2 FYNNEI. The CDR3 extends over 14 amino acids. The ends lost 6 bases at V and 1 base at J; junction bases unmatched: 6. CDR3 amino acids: CASRRTGWSYEQYF. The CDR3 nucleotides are TGTGCCAGCAGAAGGACAGGTTGGTCCTACGAGCAGTACTTC.

The CDR3 region is CASNGAGIGANEQFF. The CDR3 DNA is TGTGCCAGTAATGGTGCGGGAATAGGGGCCAATGAGCAGTTCTTC. V usage is TRBV19 and J usage is TRBJ2-1; tentative D call: TRBD2 (6 bases). The CDR3 is made up of 15 amino acids. Deletions cut 7 bases from V and 6 bases from J, with 19 bases between. CDR1 is LNHDA, CDR2 SQIVND, per germline (reference sequence).

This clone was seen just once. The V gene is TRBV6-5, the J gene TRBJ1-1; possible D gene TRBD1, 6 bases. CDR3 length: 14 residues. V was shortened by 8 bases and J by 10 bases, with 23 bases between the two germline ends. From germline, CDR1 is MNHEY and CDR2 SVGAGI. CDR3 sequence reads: CASRRRGEPIGAFF. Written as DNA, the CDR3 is TGTGCCAGCCGTCGCAGGGGTGAGCCCATCGGAGCTTTCTTT.

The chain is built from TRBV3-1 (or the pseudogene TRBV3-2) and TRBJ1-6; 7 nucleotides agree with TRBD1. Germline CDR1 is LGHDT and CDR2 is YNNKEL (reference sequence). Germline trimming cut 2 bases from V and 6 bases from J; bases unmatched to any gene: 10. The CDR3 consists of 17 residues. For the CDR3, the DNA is TGTGCCAGCAGCCAAACCAAGTTGGGACAGCTTAATTCACCCCTCCACTTT. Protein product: CASSQTKLGQLNSPLHF.

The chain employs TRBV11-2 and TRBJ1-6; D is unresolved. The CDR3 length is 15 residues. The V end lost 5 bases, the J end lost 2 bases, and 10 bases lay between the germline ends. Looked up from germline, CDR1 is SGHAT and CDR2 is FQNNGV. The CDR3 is CASSPTGPYNSPLHF. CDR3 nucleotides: TGTGCCAGCAGCCCGACCGGACCCTATAATTCACCCCTCCACTTT.

The CDR3 is CASSFLQGANTEAFF. CDR3 bases: TGCGCCAGCAGCTTTCTACAGGGGGCGAACACTGAAGCTTTCTTT. V is TRBV5-1 and J is TRBJ1-1; 9 bases are a match to TRBD1. Losses at the gene ends were 2 bases for V and 1 base for J; bases not matched to a gene: 3. The CDR3 is made up of 15 amino acids. Per germline, CDR1 SGHRS and CDR2 YFSETQ.

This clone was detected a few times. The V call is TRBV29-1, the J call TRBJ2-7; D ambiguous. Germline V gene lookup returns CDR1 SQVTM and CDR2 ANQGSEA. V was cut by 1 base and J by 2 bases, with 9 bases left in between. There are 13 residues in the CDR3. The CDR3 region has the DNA TGCAGCGTTGAAGGTCAGAAGACCTACGAGCAGTACTTC. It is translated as CSVEGQKTYEQYF.

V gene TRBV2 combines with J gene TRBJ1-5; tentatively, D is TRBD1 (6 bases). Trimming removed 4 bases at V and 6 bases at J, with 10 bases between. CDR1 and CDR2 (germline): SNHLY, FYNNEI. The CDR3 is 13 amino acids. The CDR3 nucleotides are TGTGCCAGCAGTGGGACAGAACTTCAGCCCCAGCATTTT. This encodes CASSGTELQPQHF.